This record concerns one T cell receptor (beta chain) sequence. Its cognate antigen is unknown. The data were obtained in a study of cytomegalovirus exposure and HLA in healthy donors. Study observations and caveats: Later work found most CMV-associated TCR beta chains apparently HLA-restricted. For most TCR beta V segments, an earlier analysis put the productive rate at about 87% or about 30% of the time. There were several of the most significant clusters that appeared linked to common viral pathogens in a later analysis.

The donors (healthy individuals) were bone marrow donors. In germline, CDR1 is LNHNV, CDR2 YYDKDF (reference sequence). With 4 bases removed from V and 5 bases from J, the gap between germline ends came to 20 bases. CDR3 size: 16 residues. Amplification used 60 Vbeta primers and 13 Jbeta primers. Measured with immunoSEQ multiplex PCR; TCRdb has only the in-frame clones, and not every one. The table includes roughly 180,000 clones, just under 80% detected once. The genes are TRBV15 and TRBJ2-5; tentatively, D is TRBD2 (6 bases). This sequence originates from a female donor in good health and CMV-seronegative. The sample was PBMCs. The CDR3 sequence: CATSTYWGEFKETQYF. As DNA, the CDR3 is TGTGCCACCAGCACCTATTGGGGGGAGTTCAAGGAGACCCAGTACTTC.